These T cell receptor beta chains were read from a single sample in a study of metastatic and nonmetastatic thyroid tumors. TCRdb re-analyzed the PCR reads using MiXCR. The sample contains some 11,000 clones, 30% of which appear only once. The sample was tumor tissue. These receptors originate from a female donor with papillary thyroid cancer or a benign thyroid nodule (not recorded which). Some clones in this sample may be carry-over from other donors' samples. Both conserved end residues are part of each CDR3. D genes are given only for firm matches. A clone size is listed for some rows: how often the clone was seen (once, few, many), or a class if it is expanded.

j_call	v_call	clone_size	d_call	cdr3_aa	cdr3_nt
TRBJ2-1	TRBV28	-	TRBD1	CANRGQGKNEQFF	TGTGCCAACCGCGGACAGGGGAAGAATGAGCAGTTCTTC
TRBJ2-7	TRBV20-1	-	-	CSARDPLEERNEQYF	TGCAGTGCTAGGGACCCCTTGGAGGAGCGAAACGAGCAGTACTTC
TRBJ2-7	TRBV4-1	medium-sized	TRBD2	CASSQAGGRFLDEQYF	TGCGCCAGCAGCCAAGCGGGAGGCAGGTTCCTCGACGAGCAGTACTTC
TRBJ2-2	TRBV4-1	-	-	CASSQAETDNTGELFF	TGCGCCAGCAGCCAAGCTGAGACAGACAACACCGGGGAGCTGTTTTTT
TRBJ1-2	TRBV20-1	-	-	CSAPKEDYGYTF	TGCAGTGCTCCGAAGGAGGACTATGGCTACACCTTC
TRBJ2-1	TRBV20-1	many	-	CSAPRRGRGNEQFF	TGCAGTGCTCCCCGCAGGGGTAGGGGCAATGAGCAGTTCTTC
TRBJ2-7	TRBV27	-	-	CASGRPVEREQYF	TGTGCCAGCGGGCGTCCGGTTGAACGCGAGCAGTACTTC
TRBJ2-7	TRBV2	-	-	CASRGLYEQYF	TGTGCCAGCCGTGGGCTCTACGAGCAGTACTTC
TRBJ2-7	TRBV6-1	-	TRBD2	CASSSPSGSRPYEQYF	TGTGCCAGCAGTTCCCCTAGCGGGAGCCGGCCCTACGAGCAGTACTTC
TRBJ2-3	TRBV7-3	-	TRBD2	CASSLAGGLLDTQYF	TGTGCCAGCAGCTTGGCGGGGGGGCTTTTAGATACGCAGTATTTT
TRBJ1-1	TRBV20-1	-	-	CSARVTGTEAFF	TGCAGTGCTAGGGTTACAGGGACTGAAGCTTTCTTT
TRBJ2-3	TRBV20-1	many	-	CSARQSRGSVDTQYF	TGCAGTGCTAGACAATCCCGCGGGTCGGTGGATACGCAGTATTTT
TRBJ2-5	TRBV27	-	-	CATGPGGLQETQYF	TGTGCCACCGGGCCAGGGGGGTTACAAGAGACCCAGTACTTC
TRBJ2-7	TRBV7-9	few	-	CASSLPDSVSYEQYF	TGTGCCAGCAGCCTCCCTGATAGCGTCTCCTACGAGCAGTACTTC
TRBJ2-5	TRBV6-1	few	TRBD1	CASSELKQGETQYF	TGTGCCAGCAGTGAACTGAAACAGGGGGAGACCCAGTACTTC
TRBJ1-5	TRBV28	-	TRBD1	CASSDRGGGYQPQHF	TGTGCCAGCAGCGACAGGGGCGGCGGGTATCAGCCCCAGCATTTT
TRBJ2-7	TRBV4-1	-	TRBD1	CASSERCHRGAYEQYF	TGCGCCAGCAGCGAGAGATGTCACAGGGGCGCCTACGAGCAGTACTTC
TRBJ2-5	TRBV28	-	-	CASSIGETQYF	TGTGCCAGCAGTATCGGGGAGACCCAGTACTTC
TRBJ1-1	TRBV30	-	TRBD1	CAWSAPFRGHTEAFF	TGTGCCTGGAGTGCGCCCTTCAGGGGGCACACTGAAGCTTTCTTT
TRBJ2-3	TRBV5-1	-	TRBD2	CASSLGLAGADTDTQYF	TGCGCCAGCAGCTTGGGGCTAGCGGGGGCTGACACAGATACGCAGTATTTT
TRBJ2-1	TRBV6-1	many	-	CASRLRVALTYNEQFF	TGTGCCAGCAGACTCAGGGTAGCGTTAACCTACAATGAGCAGTTCTTC
TRBJ1-2	TRBV4-2	-	-	CASSQDLTVGNGYTF	TGTGCCAGCAGCCAAGATTTAACCGTTGGGAATGGCTACACCTTC
TRBJ1-1	TRBV7-9	few	-	CASSLGGGTEAFF	TGTGCCAGCAGCTTAGGTGGGGGCACTGAAGCTTTCTTT
TRBJ2-1	TRBV6-2/TRBV6-3	few	-	CASRRGNEQFF	TGTGCCAGCAGAAGGGGGAATGAGCAGTTCTTC
TRBJ2-1	TRBV11-1	-	-	CASSSSRASDYNEQFF	TGTGCCAGCAGCAGTTCCCGGGCTAGCGACTACAATGAGCAGTTCTTC
TRBJ2-1	TRBV7-9	medium-sized	TRBD2	CASSLRVAGEYNEQFF	TGTGCCAGCAGCTTAAGGGTAGCGGGGGAGTACAATGAGCAGTTCTTC
TRBJ1-2	TRBV6-1	many	TRBD1	CASSERTGPTYGYTF	TGTGCCAGCAGTGAAAGGACAGGGCCAACTTATGGCTACACCTTC
TRBJ1-4	TRBV11-3	few	-	CASSSTVNEKLFF	TGTGCCAGCAGCTCAACAGTTAATGAAAAACTGTTTTTT
TRBJ2-7	TRBV11-1	-	TRBD2	CASSSSGSSVRTYEQYF	TGTGCCAGCAGCTCTAGCGGGAGTTCCGTAAGGACCTACGAGCAGTACTTC
TRBJ1-1	TRBV7-9	few	-	CASSYSSEAFF	TGTGCCAGCAGCTATAGCTCTGAAGCTTTCTTT
TRBJ1-1	TRBV5-1	-	TRBD1	CASSGMGTGLNTEAFF	TGCGCCAGCAGCGGCATGGGGACAGGGTTGAACACTGAAGCTTTCTTT
TRBJ1-1	TRBV6-1	medium-sized	-	CASSYWQGRGNTEAFF	TGTGCCAGCAGTTATTGGCAGGGGAGAGGGAACACTGAAGCTTTCTTT
TRBJ1-1	TRBV20-1	medium-sized	TRBD1	CSASPQGVDTEAFF	TGCAGTGCCAGCCCCCAGGGGGTTGACACTGAAGCTTTCTTT
TRBJ1-2	TRBV5-6	-	TRBD1	CASSLGQGSGYTF	TGTGCCAGCAGCTTGGGACAGGGGTCTGGCTACACCTTC
TRBJ1-3	TRBV7-9	-	-	CASRQTDSGNTIYF	TGTGCCAGCAGACAGACAGACTCTGGAAACACCATATATTTT
TRBJ2-7	TRBV10-2	-	TRBD1	CASSESRTGSEQYF	TGCGCCAGCAGTGAGTCCAGGACAGGGAGCGAGCAGTACTTC
TRBJ1-6	TRBV20-1	-	-	CSARDPRRNSPLHF	TGCAGTGCTAGAGACCCTAGACGAAATTCACCCCTCCACTTT
TRBJ2-1	TRBV18	-	-	CASSPGNEQFF	TGTGCCAGCTCACCAGGCAATGAGCAGTTCTTC
TRBJ2-2	TRBV19	-	-	CASRAQGPGELFF	TGTGCCAGTAGAGCTCAGGGGCCCGGGGAGCTGTTTTTT
TRBJ1-2	TRBV28	many	TRBD1	CASSSGGYDYGYTF	TGTGCCAGCAGCTCAGGGGGCTATGACTATGGCTACACCTTC
TRBJ1-4	TRBV7-8	many	-	CASSLRETGKLFF	TGTGCCAGCAGCTTAAGGGAAACGGGAAAACTGTTTTTT
TRBJ2-7	TRBV6-1	few	-	CASIWGISSYEQYF	TGTGCCAGCATATGGGGGATCAGCTCCTACGAGCAGTACTTC
TRBJ1-2	TRBV4-1	-	-	CASSQVVQEQVTF	TGCGCCAGCAGCCAAGTAGTCCAGGAACAGGTCACCTTC
TRBJ2-7	TRBV27	few	-	CASSSYEQYF	TGTGCCAGCAGCTCCTACGAGCAGTACTTC
TRBJ2-3	TRBV11-1	many	TRBD2	CASSPKRLAGEGDTQYF	TGTGCCAGCAGCCCTAAGAGGCTAGCGGGAGAGGGAGATACGCAGTATTTT
TRBJ2-7	TRBV6-5	-	TRBD1	CASSYSGQGSFEQYF	TGTGCCAGCAGTTACTCCGGACAGGGGTCTTTCGAGCAGTACTTC
TRBJ1-1	TRBV12-3/TRBV12-4	many	-	CASTPGVSGAFF	TGTGCCAGCACCCCAGGGGTATCTGGAGCTTTCTTT
TRBJ2-2	TRBV7-9	medium-sized	TRBD1	CASSLDRGRVTGELFF	TGTGCCAGCAGCTTAGACAGGGGGCGAGTCACCGGGGAGCTGTTTTTT
TRBJ2-7	TRBV18	-	TRBD1	CASLRTGSTQYF	TGTGCCAGCTTAAGGACAGGGAGTACCCAGTACTTC
TRBJ1-6	TRBV20-1	-	-	CSARVLAKLGSPLHF	TGCAGTGCTAGAGTCCTAGCGAAATTGGGTTCACCCCTCCACTTT
TRBJ2-5	TRBV6-1	-	TRBD1	CASNRGMGETQYF	TGTGCCAGCAACAGGGGCATGGGAGAGACCCAGTACTTC
TRBJ1-2	TRBV3-1	-	-	CASSLHGNPGGYTF	TGTGCCAGCAGCCTCCACGGGAATCCTGGCGGCTACACCTTC
TRBJ2-2	TRBV7-2	medium-sized	TRBD1	CASSLAPGTGGTSGELFF	TGTGCCAGCAGCTTAGCCCCCGGGACAGGGGGCACTTCCGGGGAGCTGTTTTTT
TRBJ2-4	TRBV20-1	many	TRBD1	CSAREKRTGFHIQYF	TGCAGTGCTAGAGAAAAAAGGACAGGGTTCCACATTCAGTACTTC
TRBJ2-7	TRBV27	few	-	CASSLSTGGLYEQYF	TGTGCCAGCAGTTTATCCACCGGAGGGCTCTACGAGCAGTACTTC
TRBJ1-1	TRBV6-5	few	-	CASSYFRVGRIHEAFF	TGTGCCAGCAGTTACTTTCGTGTAGGGAGGATCCATGAAGCTTTCTTT
TRBJ2-7	TRBV10-3	-	TRBD1	CAISESTGTVHEQYF	TGTGCCATCAGTGAGTCGACTGGGACAGTCCACGAGCAGTACTTC
TRBJ1-2	TRBV4-2	medium-sized	-	CASSQDRGRHSQSGYTF	TGTGCCAGCAGCCAAGATAGGGGCCGCCACAGTCAAAGTGGCTACACCTTC
TRBJ2-2	TRBV6-2/TRBV6-3	few	TRBD1	CASSTGTGDTGELFF	TGTGCCAGCAGTACCGGGACAGGGGACACCGGGGAGCTGTTTTTT
TRBJ2-7	TRBV12-5	-	-	CASALSYEQYF	TGTGCTAGTGCCCTGAGCTACGAGCAGTACTTC